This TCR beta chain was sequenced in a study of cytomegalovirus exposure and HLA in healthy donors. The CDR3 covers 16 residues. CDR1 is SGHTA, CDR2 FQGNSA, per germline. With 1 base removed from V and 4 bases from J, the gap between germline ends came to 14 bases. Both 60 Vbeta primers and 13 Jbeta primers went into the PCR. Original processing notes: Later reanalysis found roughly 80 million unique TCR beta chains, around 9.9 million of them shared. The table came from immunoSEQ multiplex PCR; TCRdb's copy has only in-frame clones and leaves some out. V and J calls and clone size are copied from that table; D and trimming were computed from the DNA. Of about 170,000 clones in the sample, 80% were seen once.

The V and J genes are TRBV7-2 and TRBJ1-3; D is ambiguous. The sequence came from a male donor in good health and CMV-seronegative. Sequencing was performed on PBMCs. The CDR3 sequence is CASSLGPTLGGNTIYF. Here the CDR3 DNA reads TGTGCCAGCAGCTTAGGCCCGACACTGGGCGGAAACACCATATATTTT.